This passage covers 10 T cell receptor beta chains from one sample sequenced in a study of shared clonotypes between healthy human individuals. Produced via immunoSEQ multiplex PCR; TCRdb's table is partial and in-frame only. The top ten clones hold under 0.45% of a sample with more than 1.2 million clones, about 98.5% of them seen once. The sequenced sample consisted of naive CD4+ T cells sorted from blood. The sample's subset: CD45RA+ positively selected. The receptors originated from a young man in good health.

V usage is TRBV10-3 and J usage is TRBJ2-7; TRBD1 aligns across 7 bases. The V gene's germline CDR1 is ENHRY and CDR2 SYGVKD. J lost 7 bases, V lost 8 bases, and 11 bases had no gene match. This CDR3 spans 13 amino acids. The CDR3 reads CAIWTGNPFEQYF. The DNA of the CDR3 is TGTGCCATCTGGACAGGTAACCCCTTTGAGCAGTACTTC.

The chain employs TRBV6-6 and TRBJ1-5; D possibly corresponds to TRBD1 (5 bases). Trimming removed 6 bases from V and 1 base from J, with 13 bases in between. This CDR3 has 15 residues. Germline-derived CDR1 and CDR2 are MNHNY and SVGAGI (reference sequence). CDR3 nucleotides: TGTGCCAGCAGCCTAAGGGGCGGGAGCAATCAGCCCCAGCATTTT. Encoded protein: CASSLRGGSNQPQHF.

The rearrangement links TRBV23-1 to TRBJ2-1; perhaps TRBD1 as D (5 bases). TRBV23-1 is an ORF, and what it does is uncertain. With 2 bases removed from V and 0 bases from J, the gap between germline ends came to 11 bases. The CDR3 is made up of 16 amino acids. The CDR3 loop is CASSQGADSSYNEQFF. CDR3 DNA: TGCGCCAGCAGTCAAGGCGCCGACAGCTCCTACAATGAGCAGTTCTTC.

The CDR3 here is CASSRRGQGRDEQFF. Written as DNA, the CDR3 is TGTGCCAGCAGCCGAAGGGGACAGGGAAGAGATGAGCAGTTCTTC. The chain has TRBV11-3 and TRBJ2-1, with 9 bases that match TRBD1. CDR1 and CDR2 from the germline V gene are SGHNT and YENEEA. J gave up 8 bases and V 5 bases, and 10 bases lay outside the gene matches. The CDR3 is made up of 15 amino acids. The whole variable domain, filled in from reference TRBV11-3 and TRBJ2-1, reads EAGVVQSPRYKIIEKKQPVAFWCNPISGHNTLYWYLQNLGQGPELLIRYENEEAVDDSQLPKDRFSAERLKGVDSTLKIQPAELGDSAVYLCASSRRGQGRDEQFFGPGTRLTVL.

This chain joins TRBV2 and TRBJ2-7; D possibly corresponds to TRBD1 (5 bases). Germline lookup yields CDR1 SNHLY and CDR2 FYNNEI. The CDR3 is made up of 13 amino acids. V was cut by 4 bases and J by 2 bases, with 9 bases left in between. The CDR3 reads CASSVDSTYEQYF. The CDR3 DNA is TGTGCCAGCAGTGTTGACAGTACCTACGAGCAGTACTTC.

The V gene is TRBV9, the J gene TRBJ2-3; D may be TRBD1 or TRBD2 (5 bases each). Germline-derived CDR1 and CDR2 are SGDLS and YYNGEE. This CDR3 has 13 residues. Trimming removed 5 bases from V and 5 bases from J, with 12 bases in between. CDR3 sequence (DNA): TGTGCCAGCAGAGGACCTGGGGGAGATACGCAGTATTTT. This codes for CASRGPGGDTQYF.

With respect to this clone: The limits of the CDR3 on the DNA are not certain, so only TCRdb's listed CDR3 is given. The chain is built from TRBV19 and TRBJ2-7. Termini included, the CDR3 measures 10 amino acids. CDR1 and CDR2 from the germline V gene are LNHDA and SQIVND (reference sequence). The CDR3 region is CARYTCEQYF.

The chain's CDR3 is CASSIGRVGNNEQFF. CDR3 sequence (DNA): TGTGCCAGCAGCATAGGGAGGGTTGGGAACAATGAGCAGTTCTTC. The chain is built from TRBV7-3 and TRBJ2-1, with 7 nucleotides matching TRBD2. The CDR3 sequence is 15 residues long. V gave up 5 bases and J gave up 5 bases; unmatched junction bases: 9. Germline lookup yields CDR1 SGHTA and CDR2 FQGTGA.

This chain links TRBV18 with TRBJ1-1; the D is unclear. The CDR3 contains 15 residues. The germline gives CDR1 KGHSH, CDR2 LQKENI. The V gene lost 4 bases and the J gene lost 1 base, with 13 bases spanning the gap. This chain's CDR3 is CASSLSSGKNTEAFF. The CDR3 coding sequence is TGTGCCAGCTCACTGTCCTCGGGGAAGAACACTGAAGCTTTCTTT.

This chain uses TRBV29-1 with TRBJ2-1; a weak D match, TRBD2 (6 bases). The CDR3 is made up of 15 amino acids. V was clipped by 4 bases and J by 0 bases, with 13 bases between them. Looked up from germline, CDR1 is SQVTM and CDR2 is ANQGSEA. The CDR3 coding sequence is TGCAGCGTTGGGCCCACGCGGGGCTCCTACAATGAGCAGTTCTTC. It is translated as CSVGPTRGSYNEQFF.